The TCR beta chain under discussion was sequenced for a study of T cells in Graves' hyperthyroidism and ophthalmopathy. Study-wide results and limits: Researchers report that a 13 V-J model separated ophthalmopathy from stable hyperthyroidism.

Amplification of TCR beta CDR3 regions used RNA as the template. First-round RT-PCR of the TCR CDR3 relied on the HTBI primer set. TCRdb processed the multiplex PCR reads anew with MiXCR; each CDR3 protein has one entry. The sample contains about 530,000 distinct CDR3 sequences, approximately 17% of which appear only once. The CDR3 totals 16 residues. After removal of 3 bases from V and 5 bases from J, the junction contained 6 bases not matched to a gene. CDR1 and CDR2 from the germline V gene are WNHNN and SYGVQD (reference sequence). The PBMCs had their origin in roughly 9.8 ml of fresh peripheral blood. As for this clonotype: Its target is not known.

The clonotype comes from a woman aged 18-29 years with Graves' ophthalmopathy. The gene calls are TRBV10-1 and TRBJ2-2; 10 positions agree with TRBD1. The sample comprised blood. The chain's CDR3 is CASSEGGTGETGELFF. Written as DNA, the CDR3 is TGCGCCAGCAGTGAAGGTGGGACAGGGGAGACCGGGGAGCTGTTTTTT.